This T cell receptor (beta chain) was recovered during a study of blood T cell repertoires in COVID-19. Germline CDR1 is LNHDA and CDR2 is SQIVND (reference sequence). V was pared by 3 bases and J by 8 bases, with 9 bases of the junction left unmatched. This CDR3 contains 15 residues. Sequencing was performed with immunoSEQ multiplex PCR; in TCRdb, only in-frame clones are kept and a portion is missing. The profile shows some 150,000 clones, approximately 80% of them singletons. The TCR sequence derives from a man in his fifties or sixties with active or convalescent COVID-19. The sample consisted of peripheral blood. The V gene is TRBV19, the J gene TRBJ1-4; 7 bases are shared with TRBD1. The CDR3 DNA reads TGTGCCAGTAGTATTGGCGACAGGGTGTTAGAAAAACTGTTTTTT. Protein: CASSIGDRVLEKLFF.